The source of this T cell receptor beta chain is a study of patients and donors after allogeneic stem cell transplantation. CDR3 length: 13 residues. Per the germline V gene, CDR1 is DFQATT and CDR2 is SNEGSKA (reference sequence). V shed 1 base and J shed 5 bases, with 11 bases lying between them. This clonotype was picked up many times. TCRdb passed the RT-PCR reads through MiXCR, listing each CDR3 protein once. In the table there are around 29,000 distinct CDR3 sequences, around 35% of which are singletons. The chain has TRBV20-1 and TRBJ1-2; the D gene is possibly TRBD1 (6 bases). Sequencing was done on a sample of blood, either unsorted or a sorted T cell fraction (not recorded which). The sequence derives from a human donor who was either an allogeneic HSCT recipient or a stem cell or donor lymphocyte infusion donor (not recorded which). It is not recorded whose cells these are; they may come from a transplant donor. The CDR3 loop is CSARAGGAYGYTF. CDR3 DNA: TGCAGTGCTAGAGCTGGGGGGGCGTATGGCTACACCTTC.